The source of this T cell receptor (beta chain) is a study of STAT5B mutations in CD4+ large granular lymphocyte leukemia. As for the study in general: Among healthy donors, a particular HLA allele went with more CDR3 'QG' motifs.

In this sample, this clone turned up once. Its antigen is not known. Using immunoSEQ multiplex PCR, the repertoire was profiled, and TCRdb retains in-frame clones only, with some absent. The table records about 40,000 clones, roughly 76% of them present only once. General study points: Patient CD4-sorted repertoires looked more clonal than healthy CD4+ repertoires, even without putative leukemic clones. Less than 30% of private leukemic clonotypes occurred rarely in other patients' non-leukemic repertoires.

There are 17 residues in the CDR3. V was clipped by 7 bases and J by 0 bases, with 19 bases between them. The germline CDR1 and CDR2 sequences are SGHVS and FQNEAQ. This TCR came from a human donor in good health. The sequenced material came from CD4+ T cells from blood buffy coats. V usage is TRBV7-8 and J usage is TRBJ2-1, with D possibly being TRBD1 (6 bases). The DNA of the CDR3 is TGTGCCAGCACCGAAGACAGGCCTTTCTTCTCCTACAATGAGCAGTTCTTC. Translation gives CASTEDRPFFSYNEQFF.